These 5 T cell receptor beta chains originate from one sample sequenced in a study of tumour-infiltrating T cells in Burkitt lymphoma. Sequencing was performed with immunoSEQ multiplex PCR; in TCRdb, only in-frame clones are kept and a portion is missing. This repertoire shows over 300 clones, roughly 25% found once; its top ten account for roughly a tenth. The sequenced sample consisted of tumor tissue. These TCRs come from a human donor with Burkitt lymphoma.

V usage is TRBV5-4 and J usage is TRBJ2-7; D is perhaps TRBD2 (6 bases). The CDR3 is 14 residues long. Per germline, CDR1 SGHNT and CDR2 YYREEE (reference sequence). The V end lost 0 bases, the J end lost 3 bases, and 10 bases lay between the germline ends. The CDR3 protein is CASSLAGEDYEQYF. CDR3 bases: TGTGCCAGCAGCTTGGCGGGAGAAGACTACGAGCAGTACTTC.

The chain employs TRBV19 and TRBJ2-2; 8 nucleotides match TRBD1. V was pared by 7 bases and J by 5 bases, with 9 bases of the junction left unmatched. The CDR3 is 15 amino acids. CDR1 and CDR2 (germline): LNHDA, SQIVND (reference sequence). CDR3 amino acids: CASKPGTGPTGELFF. CDR3 DNA: TGTGCCAGTAAGCCGGGGACAGGCCCGACCGGGGAGCTGTTTTTT.

CDR3 bases: TGTGCCAGCAGTGGGACAGGGGGTTTCGATGAGCAGTTCTTC. The encoded protein is CASSGTGGFDEQFF. The V call is TRBV6-1, the J call TRBJ2-1, with 10 bases fitting TRBD1. This CDR3 has 14 residues. V lost 4 bases to trimming and J lost 8 bases; unmatched junction nucleotides: 5. Germline V gene data show CDR1 as MNHNS and CDR2 as SASEGT.

This clone was seen only a few times. The V gene is TRBV5-1, the J gene TRBJ2-7; unclear D gene. The V gene lost 4 bases and the J gene lost 2 bases, with 16 bases spanning the gap. The CDR3 is made up of 15 amino acids. Germline lookup yields CDR1 SGHRS and CDR2 YFSETQ. In DNA, the CDR3 is TGCGCCAGCAGCCAAAACCAAGGCGCGGCCTACGAGCAGTACTTC. Protein sequence: CASSQNQGAAYEQYF.

The gene calls are TRBV15 and TRBJ2-7; 7 bases match TRBD1. The CDR3 has 17 amino acids. The J segment lost 4 bases and the V segment lost 7 bases, leaving 19 bases of the junction unmatched. Germline V gene lookup returns CDR1 LNHNV and CDR2 YYDKDF (reference sequence). The CDR3 loop reads CATKTGTEDRGTYEQYF. DNA for the CDR3: TGTGCCACCAAAACCGGGACAGAGGACCGAGGGACGTACGAGCAGTACTTC.